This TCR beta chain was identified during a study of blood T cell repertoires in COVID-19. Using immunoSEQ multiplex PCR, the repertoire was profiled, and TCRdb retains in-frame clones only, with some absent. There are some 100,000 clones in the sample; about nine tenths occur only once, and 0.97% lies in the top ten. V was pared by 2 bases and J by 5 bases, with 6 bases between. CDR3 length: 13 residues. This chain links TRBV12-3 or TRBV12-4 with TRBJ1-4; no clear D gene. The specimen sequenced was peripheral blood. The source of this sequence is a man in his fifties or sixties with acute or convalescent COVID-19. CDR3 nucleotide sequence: TGTGCCAGCAGTTTATCGGAGAATGAAAAACTGTTTTTT. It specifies CASSLSENEKLFF.